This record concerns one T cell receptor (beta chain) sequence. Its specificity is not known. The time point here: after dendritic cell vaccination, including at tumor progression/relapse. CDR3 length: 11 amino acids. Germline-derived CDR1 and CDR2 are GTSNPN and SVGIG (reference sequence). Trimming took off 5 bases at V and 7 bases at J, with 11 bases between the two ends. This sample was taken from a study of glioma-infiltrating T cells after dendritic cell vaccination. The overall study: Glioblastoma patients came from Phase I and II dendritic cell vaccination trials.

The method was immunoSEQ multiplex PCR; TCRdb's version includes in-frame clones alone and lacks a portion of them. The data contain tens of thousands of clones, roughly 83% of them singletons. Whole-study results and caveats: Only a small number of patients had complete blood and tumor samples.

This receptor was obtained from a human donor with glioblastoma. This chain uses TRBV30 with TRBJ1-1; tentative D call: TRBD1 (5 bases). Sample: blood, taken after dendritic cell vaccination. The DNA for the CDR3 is TGTGCCTGGGGATTACAGGTTGAAGCTTTCTTT. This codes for CAWGLQVEAFF.